This is a list of T cell receptor beta chains from one sample in a study of blood T cell repertoires in COVID-19. Data came from immunoSEQ multiplex PCR; TCRdb stores just in-frame clones and leaves some out. The data show about 59,000 clones, about 72% seen once. Sequencing was performed on peripheral blood. Every receptor here comes from an elderly man with acute or convalescent COVID-19. The CDR3 runs from the conserved cysteine through the conserved F or W. A D gene is named only where the DNA matches it firmly. The listing skips clone size in some rows; elsewhere it reads once, few, many or a size class.

clone_size | d_call | j_call | v_call | cdr3_nt | cdr3_aa
NA | NA | TRBJ2-7 | TRBV2 | TGTGCCAGCAGTGCCCTAGGCAGGGCGGCCTACGAGCAGTACTTC | CASSALGRAAYEQYF
NA | TRBD1 | TRBJ1-2 | TRBV29-1 | TGCAGCGTTGAAGTAGGCGGGACAGCCTATGGCTACACCTTC | CSVEVGGTAYGYTF
NA | TRBD1 | TRBJ1-6 | TRBV9 | TGTGCCAGCAGTTCTCGGACAGGGGAGGGCTCACCCCTCCACTTT | CASSSRTGEGSPLHF
NA | NA | TRBJ1-4 | TRBV7-8 | TGTGCCAGCAGCACCCCACAGGGTGGGCTTGAAAAACTGTTTTTT | CASSTPQGGLEKLFF
few | TRBD1 | TRBJ2-3 | TRBV2 | TGTGCCAGCAGTTCCGGGACAGGGAGCACAGATACGCAGTATTTT | CASSSGTGSTDTQYF
NA | TRBD2 | TRBJ2-7 | TRBV5-4 | TGTGCCAGCAGCTTGACTAGCGGGATAGACGAGCAGTACTTC | CASSLTSGIDEQYF
NA | NA | TRBJ1-4 | TRBV14 | TGTGCCAGCAGCCCCCGGCGTCCTACAGGGGAAAAACTGTTTTTT | CASSPRRPTGEKLFF
NA | TRBD1 | TRBJ1-1 | TRBV19 | TGTGCCAGTAGTATAGGAGGTCAGGGGGCCGCGAACACTGAAGCTTTCTTT | CASSIGGQGAANTEAFF
once | TRBD1 | TRBJ2-5 | TRBV24-1 | TGTGCCACCAGAGGACAGGGGAGGAGGATAGGGACAAGGGAGACCCAGTACTTC | CATRGQGRRIGTRETQYF
NA | TRBD2 | TRBJ2-7 | TRBV5-1 | TGCGCCAGCAGCTCCCTCACTAGCGGCCCCTACGAGCAGTACTTC | CASSSLTSGPYEQYF
NA | NA | TRBJ1-2 | TRBV11-2 | TGTGCCAGCAGCTTAGGTGAGGGAAGCGGCGTCTACACCTTC | CASSLGEGSGVYTF
once | TRBD2 | TRBJ2-3 | TRBV19 | TGTGCCAGTAGTATTACTAGCGGGGGAACAGATACGCAGTATTTT | CASSITSGGTDTQYF
NA | NA | TRBJ2-3 | TRBV20-1 | TGCAGTGCTAGGGCCGGGATTACGCAGTATTTT | CSARAGITQYF
NA | TRBD1 | TRBJ2-2 | TRBV6-6 | TGTGCCAGCAGACCACCGGGACAGGGGGCCACCGGGGAGCTGTTTTTT | CASRPPGQGATGELFF
NA | NA | TRBJ2-1 | TRBV5-4 | TGTGCCAGCAGCTTGGAACCGGGAAGGCGGGTTGAGCAGTTCTTC | CASSLEPGRRVEQFF
NA | NA | TRBJ1-6 | TRBV9 | TGTGCCAGCAGCGTAAAGGAGGGGAATTCACCCCTCCACTTT | CASSVKEGNSPLHF
NA | NA | TRBJ2-3 | TRBV11-3 | TGTGCCAGCAGCCTGAGCATCCCAGATACGCAGTATTTT | CASSLSIPDTQYF
NA | TRBD1 | TRBJ2-2 | TRBV5-4 | TGTGCCAGCAGCCCTCCGACAGGGCGGGACACCGGGGAGCTGTTTTTT | CASSPPTGRDTGELFF
NA | NA | TRBJ2-2 | TRBV2 | TGTGCCAGCAGCCAGGGTCCCGGGGAGCTGTTTTTT | CASSQGPGELFF
NA | NA | TRBJ1-2 | TRBV2 | TGTGCCAGCAGGATGGGCAGCAACTATGGCTACACCTTC | CASRMGSNYGYTF
NA | NA | TRBJ1-3 | TRBV3-1/TRBV3-2 | TGTGCCAGCAGCCAAGATGATAGCTCTGGAAACACCATATATTTT | CASSQDDSSGNTIYF
few | NA | TRBJ1-2 | TRBV30 | TGTGCCTGGAGTGTGCTAGGGGACTATGGCTACACCTTC | CAWSVLGDYGYTF
NA | NA | TRBJ1-2 | TRBV25-1 | TGTGCCAGCAGTGCCAGGGGAGTGGGGTATGGCTACACCTTC | CASSARGVGYGYTF
once | TRBD1 | TRBJ2-7 | TRBV19 | TGTGCCAGTAGTGGCGGACAGGGTCCCGACGAGCAGTACTTC | CASSGGQGPDEQYF
NA | TRBD1 | TRBJ2-7 | TRBV5-1 | TGCGCCAGCAGCTTGGCGGGACAGGAAACCTACGAGCAGTACTTC | CASSLAGQETYEQYF
NA | NA | TRBJ1-3 | TRBV3-1/TRBV3-2 | TGTGCCAGCAGCCAAGATCGAACCGGGACACCGTCTTTT | CASSQDRTGTPSF